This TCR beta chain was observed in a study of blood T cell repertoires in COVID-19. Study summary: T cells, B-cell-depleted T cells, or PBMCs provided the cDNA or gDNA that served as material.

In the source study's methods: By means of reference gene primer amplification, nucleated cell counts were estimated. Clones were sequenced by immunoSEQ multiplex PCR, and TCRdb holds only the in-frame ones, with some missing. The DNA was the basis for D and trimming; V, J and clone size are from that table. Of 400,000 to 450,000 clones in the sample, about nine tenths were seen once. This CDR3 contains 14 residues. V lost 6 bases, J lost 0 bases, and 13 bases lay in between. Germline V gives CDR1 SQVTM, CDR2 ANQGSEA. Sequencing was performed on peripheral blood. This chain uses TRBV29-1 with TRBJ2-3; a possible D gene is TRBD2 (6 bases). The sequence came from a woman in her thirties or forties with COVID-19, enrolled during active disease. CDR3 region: CSVDSGASTDTQYF. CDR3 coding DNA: TGCAGCGTGGATAGCGGAGCAAGCACAGATACGCAGTATTTT.